This T cell receptor (beta chain) was profiled in a study of cytomegalovirus exposure and HLA in healthy donors. The study's findings and limits: For TCR beta chains, V- and J-gene trimming was later linked to a missense DCLRE1C variant. Researchers reported that a few CMV-associated chains were confirmed in vitro as CMV antigen-specific.

CDR1 is MNHNS and CDR2 is SASEGT in the germline V gene. Trimming stripped 10 bases from V and 8 bases from J, with 26 bases between. The CDR3 length is 15 residues. As for this clone: Its antigen is unknown.

Primers included in the PCR were 60 Vbeta and 13 Jbeta primers. Sequencing used immunoSEQ multiplex PCR; TCRdb keeps in-frame clones, though not all of them. The data show around 100,000 clones, around 77% seen once. The chain is built from TRBV6-1 and TRBJ1-2; D gene unclear. The TCR comes from a woman aged 25 to 45 in good health and CMV-seropositive. Sequencing used PBMCs. This CDR3 reads CATPTRSLLRRGYTF. The DNA for the CDR3 is TGTGCCACCCCAACCCGAAGCCTTTTAAGGAGGGGCTACACCTTC.